Below are 18 T cell receptor beta chains sequenced from a single sample in a study of blood T cells in healthy people across ages. Then a second PCR, running about 6 to 12 cycles, was carried out with a sample-barcoded 5' primer and a J-beta primer mix. TCRdb passed the 5' RACE reads through MiXCR, listing each CDR3 protein once. This table has hundreds of thousands of distinct CDR3 sequences, nearly 60% appearing once. The material sequenced was blood. The receptors were gathered from a man aged 25-40 years in good health.

Notes on this clonotype: Its ends do not fully match the called genes, so a read error is possible. The chain is built from TRBV20-1 and TRBJ1-1; D not certain. Germline CDR1 reads DFQATT; CDR2 reads SNEGSKA (reference sequence). The CDR3 has 12 residues. As DNA, the CDR3 is TGCAGTGCTCCCCGAGAGAACACTGAGGCTTTCTTT. This sequence encodes CSAPRENTEAFF.

The chain links TRBV20-1 to TRBJ2-3; 7 bases match TRBD2. V dropped 6 bases and J dropped 0; count of bases not matched to a gene: 6. This CDR3 has 14 amino acids. Germline CDR1 and CDR2: DFQATT and SNEGSKA (reference sequence). As DNA, the CDR3 is TGCAGTGCCCAGCGGGGCCATAGCACAGATACGCAGTATTTT. Amino acids: CSAQRGHSTDTQYF.

V is TRBV5-1 and J is TRBJ1-2; D remains ambiguous. The germline V and J ends were trimmed by 2 bases and 3 bases, with 8 bases remaining between them. Germline V gene data show CDR1 as SGHRS and CDR2 as YFSETQ. CDR3 length: 13 residues. The CDR3 spells CASSFDQYYGYTF. In nucleotides, the CDR3 is TGCGCCAGCAGCTTCGACCAGTACTATGGCTACACCTTC.

The chain recombines TRBV7-2 with TRBJ2-2, with TRBD1 matching 7 bases. The CDR3 length is 16 residues. The V gene end was trimmed by 5 bases and the J gene end by 1 base; junction bases not matched to a gene: 7. Germline CDR1 reads SGHTA; CDR2 reads FQGNSA. DNA for the CDR3: TGTGCCAGCAGCCCCCGGGACAGAATGAACACCGGGGAGCTGTTTTTT. Protein: CASSPRDRMNTGELFF.

This clonotype has more than one count but fewer than ten. This chain joins TRBV20-1 and TRBJ2-7; 7 bases line up with TRBD2. CDR3 length equals 16 residues. Germline CDR1 reads DFQATT; CDR2 reads SNEGSKA (reference sequence). V trimming: 0 bases; J trimming: 2 bases; junction bases outside the gene matches: 10. Here the CDR3 DNA reads TGCAGTGCTAGAGAATCCCGGGGCGGGAGAACCTACGAGCAGTACTTC. Encoded protein: CSARESRGGRTYEQYF.

V is TRBV28 and J is TRBJ2-5; D gene unclear. V lost 3 bases to trimming and J lost 5 bases, with 10 bases between them. The length of the CDR3 is 13 residues. Germline loops: CDR1 MDHEN, CDR2 SYDVKM. CDR3 amino acids: CASSFETRETQYF. CDR3 nucleotides: TGTGCCAGCAGTTTCGAGACTCGGGAGACCCAGTACTTC.

This rearrangement joins TRBV3-1 to TRBJ2-5; no clear D. The CDR3 is made up of 12 amino acids. Germline V gives CDR1 LGHDT, CDR2 YNNKEL (reference sequence). V dropped 8 bases and J dropped 11 bases, with 18 bases sitting between them. CDR3 protein: CASSPSDREQYF. Here the CDR3 DNA reads TGTGCCAGCTCTCCGTCGGACCGTGAGCAGTACTTC.

The rearrangement links TRBV2 to TRBJ2-5, with D perhaps TRBD1 (6 bases). The CDR3 has 13 residues. From germline, CDR1 is SNHLY and CDR2 FYNNEI. V was clipped by 4 bases and J by 11 bases, with 17 bases between them. CDR3 region: CASSVPRGSEQYF. The CDR3 nucleotides read TGTGCCAGCAGTGTCCCCAGGGGCAGTGAGCAGTACTTC. The variable domain in full, completed from reference TRBV2 and TRBJ2-5, reads EPEVTQTPSHQVTQMGQEVILRCVPISNHLYFYWYRQILGQKVEFLVSFYNNEISEKSEIFDDQFSVERPDGSNFTLKIRSTKLEDSAMYFCASSVPRGSEQYFGPGTRLLVL.

This clonotype has only a few counts. The chain carries TRBV3-1 and TRBJ2-1, with TRBD2 matching over 7 bases. The closer fit of TRBJ2-7 to the DNA end suggests the J call may be wrong. Germline V gives CDR1 LGHDT, CDR2 YNNKEL (reference sequence). The CDR3 runs 16 residues. The CDR3 DNA reads TGTGCCAGCAGCCTTACCGGGACTACCTCCAACAATGAGCAGTACTTC. Amino acid sequence: CASSLTGTTSNNEQYF.

This clonotype was detected only a few times. This chain uses TRBV15 with TRBJ1-2; D remains unclear. The CDR3 contains 14 residues. Germline assignment: CDR1 LNHNV and CDR2 YYDKDF (reference sequence). Trimming cost V 3 bases and J 4 bases, with 12 bases left between them. CDR3 residues: CATSRSAVRYGYTF. The CDR3 DNA sequence: TGTGCCACCAGCAGGTCGGCGGTGCGCTATGGCTACACCTTC.

CDR3 loop: CAISEYPQTDPQYF. CDR3 DNA sequence: TGTGCCATCAGTGAATATCCTCAGACGGATCCTCAGTACTTC. The chain joins TRBV10-3 to TRBJ2-7; D is unclear. Trimming cost V 3 bases and J 10 bases, with 19 bases left between them. The germline CDR1 and CDR2 sequences are ENHRY and SYGVKD. The CDR3 spans 14 residues.

This clonotype was counted a few times. This chain links TRBV11-2 with TRBJ2-1; D might be TRBD1 (5 bases). This CDR3 has 13 residues. Germline V gene lookup returns CDR1 SGHAT and CDR2 FQNNGV. Trimming took off 5 bases at V and 10 bases at J, with 15 bases between the two ends. The chain's CDR3 is CASSVSYQGEQFF. The CDR3 nucleotides are TGTGCCAGCAGCGTAAGTTACCAGGGAGAGCAGTTCTTC.

This chain links TRBV7-9 with TRBJ2-5; D remains unclear. Trimming cost V 5 bases and J 11 bases, with 18 bases left between them. The germline V gene has CDR1 SEHNR and CDR2 FQNEAQ (reference sequence). The CDR3 covers 13 residues. Here the CDR3 DNA reads TGTGCCAGCAGCCACGGAGCCACAAACCGACAGTACTTC. It yields the protein CASSHGATNRQYF.

This chain links TRBV7-2 with TRBJ1-6; 9 nucleotides line up with TRBD1. Germline-derived CDR1 and CDR2 are SGHTA and FQGNSA. This CDR3 has 17 amino acids. Trimming at V came to 2 bases and at J to 12 bases, leaving 14 bases not matched to a gene. In DNA, the CDR3 is TGTGCCAGCAGCTTATTTATCTGGGACAGGGTAGTTCAACCCCTCCACTTT. Translated: CASSLFIWDRVVQPLHF.

This chain connects TRBV5-1 to TRBJ1-2; D gene unclear. Germline CDR1 is SGHRS and CDR2 is YFSETQ. The CDR3 totals 14 residues. Deletions cut 0 bases from V and 4 bases from J, with 10 bases between. CDR3 DNA: TGCGCCAGCAGCTTGGAATCAGTGATCTATGGCTACACCTTC. This codes for CASSLESVIYGYTF.

The chain carries TRBV7-9 and TRBJ1-1; 8 bases fit TRBD1. This CDR3 is 15 amino acids long. The germline gives CDR1 SEHNR, CDR2 FQNEAQ (reference sequence). V lost 2 bases and J lost 2; bases outside the gene matches: 4. CDR3 nucleotides: TGTGCCAGCAGCTTATACAGGGGGTCAAACACTGAAGCTTTCTTT. This sequence encodes CASSLYRGSNTEAFF.

The V and J genes are TRBV11-2 and TRBJ1-4; perhaps TRBD1 as D (5 bases). Germline CDR1 SGHAT, CDR2 FQNNGV. V was cut by 1 base and J by 5 bases, with 17 bases left in between. This CDR3 has 17 amino acids. The CDR3 loop reads CASSLGRTGTENEKLFF. DNA of the CDR3: TGTGCCAGCAGCTTAGGTCGGACCGGGACCGAAAATGAAAAACTGTTTTTT.

This clonotype came up a few times. The genes are TRBV29-1 and TRBJ2-1, with 13 nucleotides matching TRBD2. Germline CDR1 SQVTM, CDR2 ANQGSEA. Trimming removed 3 bases from V and 14 bases from J; junction bases left unmatched: 7. CDR3 size: 13 residues. The CDR3 here is CSVETRTSGSEFF. Written as DNA, the CDR3 is TGCAGCGTTGAGACGCGGACTAGCGGGAGTGAGTTCTTC.